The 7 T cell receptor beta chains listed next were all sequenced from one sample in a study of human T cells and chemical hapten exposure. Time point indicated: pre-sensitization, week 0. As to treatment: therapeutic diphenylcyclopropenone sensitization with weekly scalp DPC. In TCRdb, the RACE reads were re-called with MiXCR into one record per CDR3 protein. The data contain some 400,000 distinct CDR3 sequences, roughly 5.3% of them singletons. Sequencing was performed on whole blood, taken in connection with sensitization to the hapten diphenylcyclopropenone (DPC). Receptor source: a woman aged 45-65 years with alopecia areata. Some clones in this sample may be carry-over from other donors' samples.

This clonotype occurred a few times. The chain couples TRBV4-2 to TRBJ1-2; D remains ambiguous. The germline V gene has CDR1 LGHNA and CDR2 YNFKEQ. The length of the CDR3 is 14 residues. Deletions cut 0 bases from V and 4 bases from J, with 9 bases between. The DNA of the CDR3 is TGTGCCAGCAGCCAAGATCGGGCAGGCTATGGCTACACCTTC. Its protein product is CASSQDRAGYGYTF.

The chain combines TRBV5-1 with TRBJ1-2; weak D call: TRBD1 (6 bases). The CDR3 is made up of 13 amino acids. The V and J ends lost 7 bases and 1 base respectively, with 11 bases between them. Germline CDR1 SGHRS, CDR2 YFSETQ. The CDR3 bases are TGCGCCAGCCAGACAGGAGATAACTATGGCTACACCTTC. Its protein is CASQTGDNYGYTF. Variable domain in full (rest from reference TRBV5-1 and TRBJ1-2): KAGVTQTPRYLIKTRGQQVTLSCSPISGHRSVSWYQQTPGQGLQFLFEYFSETQRNKGNFPGRFSGRQFSNSRSEMNVSTLELGDSALYLCASQTGDNYGYTFGSGTRLTVV.

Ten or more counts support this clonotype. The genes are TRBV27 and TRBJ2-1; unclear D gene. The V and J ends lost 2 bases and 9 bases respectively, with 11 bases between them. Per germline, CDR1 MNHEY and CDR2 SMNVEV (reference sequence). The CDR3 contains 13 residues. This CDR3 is CASSLGSRTEQFF. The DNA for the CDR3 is TGTGCCAGCAGTTTAGGTTCTAGGACTGAGCAGTTCTTC.

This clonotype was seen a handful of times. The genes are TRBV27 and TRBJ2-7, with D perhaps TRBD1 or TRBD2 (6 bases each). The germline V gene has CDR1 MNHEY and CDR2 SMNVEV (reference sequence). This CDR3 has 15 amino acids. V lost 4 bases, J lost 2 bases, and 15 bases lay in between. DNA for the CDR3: TGTGCCAGCAGTTCCCTAGCGCAGGGGACCTACGAGCAGTACTTC. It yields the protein CASSSLAQGTYEQYF.

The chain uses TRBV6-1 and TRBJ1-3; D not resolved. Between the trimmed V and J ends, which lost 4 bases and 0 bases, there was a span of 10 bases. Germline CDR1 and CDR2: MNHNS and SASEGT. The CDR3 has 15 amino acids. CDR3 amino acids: CASSALTDSGNTIYF. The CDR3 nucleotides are TGTGCCAGCAGTGCGCTGACGGACTCTGGAAACACCATATATTTT.

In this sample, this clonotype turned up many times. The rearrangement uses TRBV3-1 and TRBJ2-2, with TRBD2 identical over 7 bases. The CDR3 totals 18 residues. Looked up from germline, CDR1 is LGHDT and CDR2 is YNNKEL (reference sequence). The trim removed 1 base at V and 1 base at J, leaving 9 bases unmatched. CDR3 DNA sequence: TGTGCCAGCAGCCAAGTTCTCCCCGGGACTAAGAACACCGGGGAGCTGTTTTTT. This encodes CASSQVLPGTKNTGELFF.

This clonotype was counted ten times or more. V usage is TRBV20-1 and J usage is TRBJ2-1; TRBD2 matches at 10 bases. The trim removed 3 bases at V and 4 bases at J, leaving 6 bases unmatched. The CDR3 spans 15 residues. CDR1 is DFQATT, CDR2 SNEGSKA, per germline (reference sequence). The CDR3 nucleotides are TGCAGTGCTAGCCGGACTAGCGGAGCTTACAATGAGCAGTTCTTC. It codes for CSASRTSGAYNEQFF.